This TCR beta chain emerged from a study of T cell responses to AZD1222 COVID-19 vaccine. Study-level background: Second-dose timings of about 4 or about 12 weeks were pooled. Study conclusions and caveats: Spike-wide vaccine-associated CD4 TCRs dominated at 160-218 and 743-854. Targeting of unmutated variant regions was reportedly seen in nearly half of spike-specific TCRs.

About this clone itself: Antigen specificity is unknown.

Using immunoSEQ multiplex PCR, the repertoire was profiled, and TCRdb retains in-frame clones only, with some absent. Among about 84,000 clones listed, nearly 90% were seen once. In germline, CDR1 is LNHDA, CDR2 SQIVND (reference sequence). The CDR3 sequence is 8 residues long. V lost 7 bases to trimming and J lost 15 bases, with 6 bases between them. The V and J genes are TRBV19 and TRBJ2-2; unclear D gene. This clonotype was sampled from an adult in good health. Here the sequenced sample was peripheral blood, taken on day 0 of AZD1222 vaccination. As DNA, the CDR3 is TGTGCCAGTACGGCTTTGTTTTTT. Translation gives CASTALFF.